One sample yielded the 28 T cell receptor beta chains listed below, sequenced in a study of blood T cell repertoires in COVID-19. Sequenced by immunoSEQ multiplex PCR; TCRdb stores in-frame clones only, minus some. This sample carries about 130,000 clones, roughly four fifths of them seen once, and the ten largest clones take around 3%. Material: peripheral blood. All receptors derive from a woman of 80 years or more with acute or convalescent COVID-19.

The sample holds one count of this clone. The chain is built from TRBV27 and TRBJ1-6; D gene uncertain. The CDR3 is 14 amino acids. V dropped 6 bases and J dropped 3 bases, with 9 bases sitting between them. Germline V lookup: CDR1 MNHEY, CDR2 SMNVEV (reference sequence). The CDR3 region has the DNA TGTGCCAGCAGCCAACGGTACTATAATTCACCCCTCCACTTT. Residues: CASSQRYYNSPLHF.

The chain is built from TRBV30 and TRBJ1-4, with D tentatively TRBD1 (5 bases). V was clipped by 4 bases and J by 8 bases, with 14 bases between them. The CDR3 contains 13 residues. The germline V gene encodes CDR1 GTSNPN and CDR2 SVGIG (reference sequence). CDR3 nucleotides: TGTGCCTGGACTAGGGGACTAAAGGAAAAACTGTTTTTT. This gives the protein CAWTRGLKEKLFF.

The rearrangement uses TRBV5-6 and TRBJ1-3; tentatively, D is TRBD1 (5 bases). The ends were cut back, 1 base at V and 4 bases at J, with 12 bases in the middle. CDR1 is SGHDT, CDR2 YYEEEE, per germline. This CDR3 is 15 amino acids long. CDR3 DNA: TGTGCCAGCAGCTTGAGCGGGGGTCCAGGAAACACCATATATTTT. Translated: CASSLSGGPGNTIYF.

The chain's CDR3 is CASSLDSRSGNTIYF. The DNA of the CDR3 is TGCGCCAGCAGCTTGGACTCCCGCTCTGGAAACACCATATATTTT. The chain has TRBV5-1 and TRBJ1-3; D ambiguous. CDR1 SGHRS and CDR2 YFSETQ come from the germline V gene. The CDR3 is 15 amino acids. V lost 0 bases and J lost 0, with 7 bases in between. The complete variable domain, with remaining parts taken from reference TRBV5-1 and TRBJ1-3, reads KAGVTQTPRYLIKTRGQQVTLSCSPISGHRSVSWYQQTPGQGLQFLFEYFSETQRNKGNFPGRFSGRQFSNSRSEMNVSTLELGDSALYLCASSLDSRSGNTIYFGEGSWLTVV.

The chain joins TRBV18 to TRBJ1-2; possibly TRBD1 for D (5 bases). The germline V gene encodes CDR1 KGHSH and CDR2 LQKENI. The CDR3 has 14 residues. V lost 3 bases and J 3 bases, leaving 11 bases between the germline ends. CDR3 sequence reads: CASSPDQGDYGYTF. The CDR3 DNA follows: TGTGCCAGCTCACCCGACCAGGGTGACTATGGCTACACCTTC.

This clone turned up a few times. The genes are TRBV19 and TRBJ1-2; 8 nucleotides align to TRBD1. Trimming at V came to 9 bases and at J to 1 base, leaving 4 bases not matched to a gene. CDR1 LNHDA and CDR2 SQIVND come from the germline V gene (reference sequence). The CDR3 length is 13 residues. The CDR3 here is CASQQGDNYGYTF. The CDR3 DNA sequence: TGTGCCAGCCAACAGGGGGATAACTATGGCTACACCTTC.

The rearrangement links TRBV11-2 to TRBJ1-2; D is ambiguous. Germline V lookup: CDR1 SGHAT, CDR2 FQNNGV. The V end was cut by 6 bases, the J end by 5 bases, with 16 bases between. The CDR3 contains 14 residues. CDR3 sequence reads: CASRPLFRRYGYTF. The CDR3 DNA reads as TGTGCCAGCAGACCACTTTTCCGGCGGTATGGCTACACCTTC.

V usage is TRBV5-4 and J usage is TRBJ1-2; D might be TRBD1 (6 bases). V gave up 2 bases and J gave up 2 bases, with 16 bases separating them. Germline loops: CDR1 SGHNT, CDR2 YYREEE (reference sequence). The CDR3 covers 16 residues. This CDR3 reads CASSFFTSGENYGYTF. CDR3 nucleotides: TGTGCCAGCAGCTTCTTCACTTCAGGGGAGAACTATGGCTACACCTTC.

This clone appeared a few times. The rearrangement joins TRBV7-2 to TRBJ1-1; no reliable D call. The length of the CDR3 is 11 residues. V lost 5 bases and J 4 bases, leaving 5 bases between the germline ends. Per germline, CDR1 SGHTA and CDR2 FQGNSA. CDR3 residues: CASSPFTEAFF. CDR3 DNA sequence: TGTGCCAGCAGCCCGTTCACTGAAGCTTTCTTT. Full variable domain (rest looked up from reference TRBV7-2 and TRBJ1-1): GAGVSQSPSNKVTEKGKDVELRCDPISGHTALYWYRQSLGQGLEFLIYFQGNSAPDKSGLPSDRFSAERTGGSVSTLTIQRTQQEDSAVYLCASSPFTEAFFGQGTRLTVV.

This rearrangement joins TRBV4-2 to TRBJ2-1; 7 nucleotides line up with TRBD2. The V gene's germline CDR1 is LGHNA and CDR2 YNFKEQ. The CDR3 totals 15 residues. The V gene end was trimmed by 1 base and the J gene end by 6 bases; junction bases not matched to a gene: 6. The CDR3 region is CASSQAGTMSNEQFF. The CDR3 DNA sequence: TGTGCCAGCAGCCAAGCCGGGACTATGTCCAATGAGCAGTTCTTC.

The V gene is TRBV6-2 or TRBV6-3, the J gene TRBJ1-6; the D is unclear. This CDR3 region has 12 residues. CDR1 is MNHEY, CDR2 SVGEGT, per germline. V shed 6 bases and J shed 10 bases, with 10 bases lying between them. The CDR3 DNA is TGTGCCAGCAGCCGAGACAAGTCACCCCTCCACTTT. This encodes CASSRDKSPLHF.

The rearrangement uses TRBV3-1 (or the pseudogene TRBV3-2) and TRBJ2-1, with a possible D match to TRBD2 (6 bases). Germline CDR1 and CDR2: LGHDT and YNNKEL (reference sequence). This CDR3 has 14 residues. With 1 base removed from V and 6 bases from J, the gap between germline ends came to 10 bases. Here the CDR3 DNA reads TGTGCCAGCAGCCAAGGCCACGGGGGCAATGAGCAGTTCTTC. This translates into CASSQGHGGNEQFF.

The J gene is TRBJ1-2, the V gene TRBV19, with TRBD1 as a possible D gene (6 bases). The CDR3 contains 13 residues. V shed 5 bases and J shed 6 bases, with 13 bases lying between them. Germline values: CDR1 LNHDA, CDR2 SQIVND (reference sequence). The CDR3 DNA follows: TGTGCCAGTAGTCCCCAGGGGAGGGATGGCTACACCTTC. It translates to CASSPQGRDGYTF.

The rearrangement joins TRBV7-3 to TRBJ2-1, with D possibly being TRBD2 (6 bases). The CDR3 has 13 amino acids. V lost 7 bases and J 7 bases, leaving 14 bases between the germline ends. CDR1 and CDR2 from the germline V gene are SGHTA and FQGTGA. As DNA, the CDR3 is TGTGCCAGCACCCCCTCCAGCGGGAATGAGCAGTTCTTC. As protein: CASTPSSGNEQFF.

The rearrangement links TRBV5-6 to TRBJ1-4; TRBD1 might be the D (5 bases). Trimming stripped 4 bases from V and 10 bases from J, with 17 bases between. This CDR3 comprises 14 residues. The germline V gene has CDR1 SGHDT and CDR2 YYEEEE. Here the CDR3 DNA reads TGTGCCAGCAGCCACCGACAGATTGCCGGAAAACTGTTTTTT. Translation: CASSHRQIAGKLFF.

CDR3 sequence (DNA): TGTGCCAGCAGCGGAGCCTACGAGCAGTACTTC. Translation gives CASSGAYEQYF. V usage is TRBV7-9 and J usage is TRBJ2-7; D remains ambiguous. The V and J ends lost 5 bases and 2 bases respectively, with 4 bases between them. Per the germline V gene, CDR1 is SEHNR and CDR2 is FQNEAQ (reference sequence). The CDR3 consists of 11 residues. The variable domain in full, completed from reference TRBV7-9 and TRBJ2-7, reads DTGVSQNPRHKITKRGQNVTFRCDPISEHNRLYWYRQTLGQGPEFLTYFQNEAQLEKSRLLSDRFSAERPKGSFSTLEIQRTEQGDSAMYLCASSGAYEQYFGPGTRLTVT.

The rearrangement joins TRBV11-2 to TRBJ2-5, with D possibly being TRBD1 (7 bases). The CDR3 has 15 amino acids. Trimming left V 1 base short and J 4 bases short, with 13 bases between. Germline V gene data show CDR1 as SGHAT and CDR2 as FQNNGV. The CDR3, as DNA: TGTGCCAGCAGCTTAGGGGCAGGGGGGAGAGAGACCCAGTACTTC. Its protein product is CASSLGAGGRETQYF. Combining the CDR3 with reference TRBV11-2 and TRBJ2-5 gives the whole variable domain EAGVAQSPRYKIIEKRQSVAFWCNPISGHATLYWYQQILGQGPKLLIQFQNNGVVDDSQLPKDRFSAERLKGVDSTLKIQPAKLEDSAVYLCASSLGAGGRETQYFGPGTRLLVL.

The chain joins TRBV6-5 to TRBJ1-1; possibly TRBD1 for D (5 bases). The CDR3 is made up of 14 amino acids. Germline values: CDR1 MNHEY, CDR2 SVGAGI. V lost 1 base and J 2 bases, leaving 8 bases between the germline ends. CDR3 residues: CASSYLGGNTEAFF. The CDR3 DNA is TGTGCCAGCAGTTACTTGGGGGGTAACACTGAAGCTTTCTTT.

The genes are TRBV6-4 and TRBJ2-2; 7 nucleotides align to TRBD1. The V gene end was trimmed by 7 bases and the J gene end by 7 bases; junction bases not matched to a gene: 21. Germline values: CDR1 MRHNA, CDR2 SNTAGT. This CDR3 contains 18 residues. CDR3 in amino acids: CASIKYRTGPIPGGELFF. The CDR3 DNA sequence: TGTGCCAGCATTAAATATAGGACAGGTCCGATTCCGGGCGGGGAGCTGTTTTTT.

This clone turned up a few times. This sequence joins TRBV6-1 and TRBJ1-5; the match to TRBD1 covers 8 bases. J gave up 2 bases and V 2 bases, and 2 bases lay outside the gene matches. This CDR3 is 15 amino acids long. The germline V gene encodes CDR1 MNHNS and CDR2 SASEGT. The CDR3 spells CASSESGQGNQPQHF. Written as DNA, the CDR3 is TGTGCCAGCAGTGAATCGGGACAGGGCAATCAGCCCCAGCATTTT.

J is TRBJ2-6 and V is TRBV5-8, with D unclear. The CDR3 covers 15 residues. Trimming removed 0 bases from V and 0 bases from J, with 4 bases in between. The germline gives CDR1 SGHTS, CDR2 YDEGEE. CDR3 protein: CASSLVLSGANVLTF. CDR3 in DNA: TGTGCCAGCAGCTTGGTCCTCTCTGGGGCCAACGTCCTGACTTTC.

The genes are TRBV6-6 and TRBJ2-7, with TRBD1 matching 8 bases. The length of the CDR3 is 18 residues. CDR1 is MNHNY, CDR2 SVGAGI, per germline (reference sequence). V lost 5 bases and J lost 3; bases outside the gene matches: 18. CDR3 nucleotides: TGTGCCAGCAGTCAGCGAGTGACAGGGGCCTCCAAGGTCTACGAGCAGTACTTC. Translating gives CASSQRVTGASKVYEQYF.

This clone was observed a single time. The chain recombines TRBV7-8 with TRBJ2-7; D gene uncertain. Trimming cost V 4 bases and J 7 bases, with 8 bases left between them. Per the germline V gene, CDR1 is SGHVS and CDR2 is FQNEAQ. CDR3 length equals 11 residues. In DNA form, the CDR3 reads TGTGCCAGCAGCTCCCAGTCTGAGCAGTACTTC. As protein: CASSSQSEQYF.

This chain connects TRBV5-1 to TRBJ2-5; the D gene is possibly TRBD1 (6 bases). The CDR3 has 12 amino acids. The germline gives CDR1 SGHRS, CDR2 YFSETQ. V lost 8 bases and J lost 2, with 10 bases in between. The CDR3 sequence is CASTDSQETQYF. CDR3 DNA sequence: TGCGCCAGTACGGACAGTCAAGAGACCCAGTACTTC.

The chain employs TRBV5-6 and TRBJ1-2; 7 bases are a match to TRBD1. The CDR3 runs to 15 residues. The germline V gene has CDR1 SGHDT and CDR2 YYEEEE. J was trimmed by 4 bases and V by 5 bases; bases with no gene match: 11. Written as DNA, the CDR3 is TGTGCCAGCAGAAACCTAGACAGGGTGACCTATGGCTACACCTTC. Translating it yields CASRNLDRVTYGYTF. Combining the CDR3 with reference TRBV5-6 and TRBJ1-2 gives the whole variable domain DAGVTQSPTHLIKTRGQQVTLRCSPKSGHDTVSWYQQALGQGPQFIFQYYEEEERQRGNFPDRFSGHQFPNYSSELNVNALLLGDSALYLCASRNLDRVTYGYTFGSGTRLTVV.

The DNA of the CDR3 is TGTGCCAGCAGCCCGGTGGGGGGGCTGGTTCAGCCCCAGCATTTT. Its translation is CASSPVGGLVQPQHF. V gene TRBV7-8 combines with J gene TRBJ1-5, with D perhaps matching TRBD1 (6 bases). V was pared by 5 bases and J by 6 bases, with 17 bases between. Looked up from germline, CDR1 is SGHVS and CDR2 is FQNEAQ. The CDR3 contains 15 residues.

J is TRBJ2-5 and V is TRBV11-3; 11 bases fit TRBD1. Germline trimming cut 5 bases from V and 5 bases from J; bases unmatched to any gene: 7. Looked up from germline, CDR1 is SGHNT and CDR2 is YENEEA. The CDR3 sequence is 15 residues long. The CDR3 is CASSRGQGDTETQYF. CDR3 coding DNA: TGTGCCAGCAGCAGGGGACAGGGGGACACGGAGACCCAGTACTTC.

This clone occurred once. The rearrangement uses TRBV19 and TRBJ1-2; D is perhaps TRBD1 (6 bases). Per germline, CDR1 LNHDA and CDR2 SQIVND (reference sequence). This CDR3 region has 15 residues. V gave up 10 bases and J gave up 2 bases, with 20 bases separating them. The DNA of the CDR3 is TGTGCCACCCGCAGCGGGGGCCTTTTGAACTATGGCTACACCTTC. Translated, it gives CATRSGGLLNYGYTF.